These T cell receptor beta chains were read from a single sample in a study of breast tumors, draining lymph nodes, adjacent tissues. TCRdb used MiXCR to reprocess the multiplex PCR reads, holding one entry per CDR3 protein. The data hold 20,000 to 30,000 distinct CDR3 sequences, with roughly 20% observed a single time. Sequencing used breast tumor tissue. The receptors were gathered from a female donor with breast cancer. Some clones in this sample may be carry-over from other donors' samples. The CDR3 runs from the conserved cysteine through the conserved F or W. The order of the fields is D gene, clone size, J gene, V gene, CDR3 protein, CDR3 DNA. D genes are given only for firm matches. Clone size is stated in some rows and not others, as once, few, many or a class when expanded.

D: TRBD2; size: many; J: TRBJ2-2; V: TRBV29-1; CDR3: CSALGGLAGSSGELFF; DNA: TGCAGCGCCTTAGGGGGACTAGCGGGATCCAGCGGGGAGCTGTTTTTT
D: TRBD1; size: .; J: TRBJ1-2; V: TRBV6-2/TRBV6-3; CDR3: CASSGTGGVGSRTNYGYTF; DNA: TGTGCCAGCTCCGGGACAGGGGGCGTTGGGTCCAGGACTAACTATGGCTACACCTTC
D: .; size: many; J: TRBJ1-6; V: TRBV7-2; CDR3: CASSSAPNRVSHF; DNA: TGTGCCAGCAGTTCCGCCCCGAACAGGGTCTCCCACTTT
D: TRBD2; size: many; J: TRBJ2-2; V: TRBV9; CDR3: CASGASGDENGELFF; DNA: TGTGCCAGCGGAGCTAGCGGGGATGAGAACGGGGAGCTGTTTTTT
D: .; size: many; J: TRBJ1-2; V: TRBV7-9; CDR3: CASSLAGGGYTF; DNA: TGTGCCAGCAGCTTAGCAGGGGGTGGCTACACCTTC
D: .; size: medium-sized; J: TRBJ2-7; V: TRBV9; CDR3: CASSAREHEQYF; DNA: TGTGCCAGCAGCGCCCGTGAGCACGAGCAGTACTTC
D: .; size: many; J: TRBJ1-2; V: TRBV6-5; CDR3: CASTLGINYGYTF; DNA: TGTGCCAGCACCCTGGGAATAAACTATGGCTACACCTTC
D: .; size: .; J: TRBJ1-1; V: TRBV6-1; CDR3: CASSEEVAVNTEAFF; DNA: TGTGCCAGCAGTGAAGAGGTAGCAGTGAACACTGAAGCTTTCTTT
D: .; size: many; J: TRBJ2-1; V: TRBV20-1; CDR3: CSARASGLLSNEQFF; DNA: TGCAGTGCTAGAGCATCGGGACTCCTTTCGAATGAGCAGTTCTTC
D: TRBD2; size: many; J: TRBJ2-7; V: TRBV20-1; CDR3: CSAGGVREQYF; DNA: TGCAGTGCGGGGGGGGTCAGGGAGCAGTACTTC
D: .; size: .; J: TRBJ2-1; V: TRBV5-8; CDR3: CASSLEGRCEQSF; DNA: TGTGCCAGCAGCTTGGAAGGGAGGTGTGAGCAGTCCTTC
D: TRBD2; size: many; J: TRBJ2-7; V: TRBV20-1; CDR3: CSAHGLAGFYEQYF; DNA: TGCAGTGCACACGGACTAGCGGGGTTCTACGAGCAGTACTTC
D: .; size: many; J: TRBJ2-2; V: TRBV5-1; CDR3: CASSLAGRGPGELFF; DNA: TGCGCCAGCAGTTTGGCGGGTAGGGGCCCCGGGGAGCTGTTTTTT
D: .; size: .; J: TRBJ1-1; V: TRBV12-3/TRBV12-4; CDR3: CASSLGVGVSTEAFF; DNA: TGTGCCAGCAGTTTGGGGGTAGGGGTATCGACTGAAGCTTTCTTT
D: .; size: .; J: TRBJ1-1; V: TRBV9; CDR3: CASSVSASTEAFF; DNA: TGTGCCAGCAGCGTTTCGGCATCTACTGAAGCTTTCTTT
D: .; size: .; J: TRBJ1-1; V: TRBV12-3/TRBV12-4; CDR3: CASSLVRGWTEAFF; DNA: TGTGCCAGCAGTTTAGTCAGGGGATGGACTGAAGCTTTCTTT
D: .; size: .; J: TRBJ2-7; V: TRBV7-3; CDR3: CASSLGRAYEQYF; DNA: TGTGCCAGCAGCTTAGGCAGGGCCTACGAGCAGTACTTC
D: .; size: .; J: TRBJ2-6; V: TRBV28; CDR3: CASSLLGGANVLTF; DNA: TGTGCCAGCAGTTTATTGGGTGGGGCCAACGTCCTGACTTTC
D: .; size: .; J: TRBJ2-4; V: TRBV11-2; CDR3: CASSLAGSGNIQYF; DNA: TGTGCCAGCAGCTTAGCTGGTAGTGGAAACATTCAGTACTTC
D: .; size: many; J: TRBJ2-2; V: TRBV27; CDR3: CASSWAFNAGELFF; DNA: TGTGCCAGCAGTTGGGCTTTTAACGCCGGGGAGCTGTTTTTT
D: TRBD2; size: many; J: TRBJ2-3; V: TRBV6-1; CDR3: CASRPGQTSGSADTQYF; DNA: TGTGCCAGCAGGCCGGGACAGACTAGCGGGAGCGCAGATACGCAGTATTTT
D: .; size: medium-sized; J: TRBJ2-7; V: TRBV19; CDR3: CASSRPPSYEQYF; DNA: TGTGCCAGTAGTCGACCCCCTTCCTACGAGCAGTACTTC
D: .; size: .; J: TRBJ2-1; V: TRBV27; CDR3: CASRESTGNNEQFF; DNA: TGTGCCAGCAGAGAAAGTACGGGAAACAATGAGCAGTTCTTC
D: .; size: many; J: TRBJ2-7; V: TRBV6-1; CDR3: CASSEETGLIDEQYF; DNA: TGTGCCAGCAGTGAAGAAACAGGGTTAATCGACGAGCAGTACTTC
D: .; size: many; J: TRBJ2-7; V: TRBV6-1; CDR3: CTSSDRYEQYF; DNA: TGTACCAGCAGTGACCGGTACGAGCAGTACTTC